The 2 T cell receptor beta chains below come from one sample, sequenced in a study of spatial heterogeneity in lung cancer. The time point: blood at routine non-recurrence follow-up after resection. TCRdb called the 5' RACE reads again in MiXCR, with one record for every CDR3 protein. The sample lists approximately 41,000 distinct CDR3 sequences, about 10% occurring once. Sequences were derived from PBMCs, sampled at follow-up. Receptor source: a female donor with early-stage non-small cell lung cancer.

This clonotype was recorded many times. The CDR3 spells CASSLQGLAGYTQYF. DNA of the CDR3: TGTGCCAGCAGTTTACAGGGACTAGCTGGGTATACGCAGTATTTT. The J gene is TRBJ2-3, the V gene TRBV27; TRBD2 matches at 9 bases. Germline CDR1 is MNHEY and CDR2 is SMNVEV (reference sequence). The V gene end was trimmed by 2 bases and the J gene end by 7 bases; junction bases not matched to a gene: 7. The CDR3 loop spans 15 amino acids.

The V and J genes are TRBV9 and TRBJ2-7, with D tentatively TRBD1 (5 bases). Trimming removed 0 bases from V and 2 bases from J, with 12 bases in between. The CDR3 totals 15 residues. CDR1 SGDLS and CDR2 YYNGEE come from the germline V gene. The CDR3 DNA sequence: TGTGCCAGCAGCGTAGGGACACTATCGGCCTACGAGCAGTACTTC. Amino acid sequence: CASSVGTLSAYEQYF. The variable domain in full, with the rest retrieved from reference TRBV9 and TRBJ2-7, is DSGVTQTPKHLITATGQRVTLRCSPRSGDLSVYWYQQSLDQGLQFLIQYYNGEERAKGNILERFSAQQFPDLHSELNLSSLELGDSALYFCASSVGTLSAYEQYFGPGTRLTVT.